This record looks at one T cell receptor (beta chain) sequence and its context. Its antigen is as yet unknown. The data are from a study of blood T cells in healthy people across ages. Overall study results and limits: Estimated diversity, derived from one million T cells, was regarded as an underestimate.

Every donor gave roughly 9.2 milliliters of peripheral blood. Combining a sample-barcoded 5' primer with a J-beta primer mix, a second PCR ran for about 7 to 11 cycles. A single record per CDR3 protein comes from TCRdb applying MiXCR to the 5' RACE reads. This table holds about 540,000 distinct CDR3 sequences, approximately 25% found once. J was trimmed by 3 bases and V by 4 bases; bases with no gene match: 4. In germline, CDR1 is LGHNA, CDR2 YSLEER. The CDR3 runs 16 residues. These data were also filed under a second study, of T cells of mothers and their children. This second report adds: Every microgram of extracted RNA entered cDNA synthesis, around 1.6 ug per 15 ul.

The sequenced sample was blood. The chain is built from TRBV4-3 and TRBJ2-1; TRBD2 matches 12 bases. This TCR came from a boy between 5 and 17 years old in good health. CDR3 nucleotides: TGCGCCAGCAGCCCAGGACTAGCGGGGTTCTACAATGAGCAGTTCTTC. Residues: CASSPGLAGFYNEQFF.